Listed below are T cell receptor beta chains from one sample, sequenced in a study of blood T cell repertoires in COVID-19. Profiled with immunoSEQ multiplex PCR; TCRdb holds only in-frame clones, not every one. The table includes about 400,000 clones, more than 75% detected once. The sample consisted of PBMCs or T cells enriched from blood (not recorded which). Source of these receptors: a young woman with acute COVID-19. The conserved cysteine and the conserved F or W are not part of the CDR3 here. The order of the fields is J gene, V gene, clone size, CDR3 protein. Only part of the rows carry a size: once, few, many, or a class if the clone is expanded.

TRBJ1-1 | TRBV7-2 | few | ASSLVGSGGWTEAF
TRBJ2-7 | TRBV7-8 | once | ASKALASSYEQY
TRBJ2-5 | TRBV10-1 | - | AEDRGGTAQETQY
TRBJ2-3 | TRBV6-5 | - | ASSYQASGATDTQY
TRBJ2-4 | TRBV5-1 | - | ASSSGQGDIQY
TRBJ2-2 | TRBV3-1/TRBV3-2 | once | ASSQSDRGRGGELF
TRBJ2-1 | TRBV30 | - | AWSGPGQGSNNEQF
TRBJ1-2 | TRBV3-1/TRBV3-2 | - | ASSLYTQGKSDGYT
TRBJ1-5 | TRBV3-1/TRBV3-2 | - | ASSQDLAGGGSNQPQH
TRBJ2-1 | TRBV5-8 | - | ASSFGGTGPYNEQF
TRBJ1-2 | TRBV30 | - | AWSPRGGYGYT
TRBJ2-3 | TRBV2 | - | ASRPARGADRDTQY
TRBJ1-6 | TRBV19 | few | ASSIDLTASLH
TRBJ2-2 | TRBV2 | - | ASVIRQGSFGGAGELF
TRBJ1-6 | TRBV29-1 | - | SVSFGDRGNSPLH
TRBJ2-3 | TRBV7-2 | - | ASSLVAAGGQRDTQY
TRBJ2-5 | TRBV5-1 | - | ASSFLLWAEETQY
TRBJ1-1 | TRBV9 | - | ASSVATGVEAF
TRBJ2-3 | TRBV7-2 | - | ASSLFGGLSDTQY
TRBJ1-4 | TRBV5-4 | - | ASSLATGTNEKLF
TRBJ1-4 | TRBV15 | once | ATSRGGQGVNEKLF
TRBJ1-6 | TRBV10-1 | - | ASSEAFLGGSPLH
TRBJ1-1 | TRBV7-2 | - | ASSLGPGGLNTEAF
TRBJ2-4 | TRBV5-1 | - | ASSLERGGAKNIQY
TRBJ2-1 | TRBV24-1 | - | ATMEGGKYNEQF
TRBJ1-2 | TRBV24-1 | once | ATSSPSDGYT
TRBJ1-4 | TRBV18 | - | ASSPTGGPNEKLF